This TCR beta chain was documented in a study of CD8+CD57+ T cells in acquired aplastic anemia. The study, taken as a whole, reports: CD8+ Simpson's diversity in patients was not significantly different from that in controls.

Per the germline V gene, CDR1 is WSHSY and CDR2 is SAAADI. The CDR3 extends over 15 amino acids. The J segment lost 8 bases and the V segment lost 6 bases, leaving 10 bases of the junction unmatched. According to the study, genomic DNA was the template for TCR beta VDJ and CDR3 profiling. TCRdb recomputed calls from the reads with MiXCR, one row per CDR3 protein. The data contain fewer than 200,000 distinct CDR3 sequences, 60% to 70% of them singletons. On this clonotype: Antigen: not known.

V gene TRBV10-2 combines with J gene TRBJ2-1, with 10 bases matching TRBD2. The specimen was sorted CD4+, CD8+, or CD8+CD57+ T cells (not recorded which) from PBMCs. The clonotype originates from a human donor in good health. The CDR3 sequence is CASSPVSGGPYEQFF. The CDR3 DNA sequence: TGCGCCAGCAGCCCTGTTAGCGGGGGGCCCTATGAGCAGTTCTTC.